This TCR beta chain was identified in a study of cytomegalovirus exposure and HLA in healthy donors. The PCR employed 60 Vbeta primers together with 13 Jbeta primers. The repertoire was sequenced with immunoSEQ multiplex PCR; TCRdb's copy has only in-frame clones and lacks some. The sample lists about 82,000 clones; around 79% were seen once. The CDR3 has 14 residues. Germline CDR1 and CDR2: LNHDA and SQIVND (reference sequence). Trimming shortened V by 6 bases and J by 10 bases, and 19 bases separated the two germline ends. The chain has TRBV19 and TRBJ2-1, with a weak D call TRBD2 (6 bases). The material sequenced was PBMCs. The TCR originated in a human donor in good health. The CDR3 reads CASSPGGVVGEQFF. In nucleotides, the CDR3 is TGTGCCAGTAGCCCAGGCGGGGTTGTAGGGGAGCAGTTCTTC.